This T cell receptor beta chain stems from a study of T cell responses to AZD1222 COVID-19 vaccine (dated by TCRdb to about 2021). Turning to the overall study: Because spike-specific TCR depth and breadth did not differ between the two schedules, AZD1222 recipients who got a second dose at roughly 4 weeks were pooled with those who got a second dose at roughly 12 weeks. A total of about 230 trial participants underwent TCR sequencing, of whom some 210 received two doses of AZD1222 and about 25 received two doses of the MenACWY control vaccine. Trial participants were enrolled by age into 18-55, 56-69 and 70-plus year subgroups, with roughly 160, 29 and 62 TCR-sequenced participants respectively.

Interpreted using the paper, the time point label stands for: baseline before first vaccination. Samples from vaccinated people were obtained from the UK trials COV001 and COV002, which included a single-blind randomized controlled phase 2/3 trial of AZD1222 (ChAdOx1 nCoV-19) in healthy adults. Trial participant PBMC samples were collected at day 0 and day 28 after the second dose for TCRbeta chain sequencing. Regarding this clone: Its antigen remains unidentified. The record has no base qualities; no much larger clone is one base away.

Paper-wide results and their limitations: Because no day 14 peak-response samples were available, the repertoires could be characterized only after the peak T cell response. Reportedly, almost half of the unique spike-specific TCRs recognized epitopes lying outside the regions that are mutated in the B.1.351 and B.1.1.7 variants. The 56-69-year group was small, and its depth increase did not reach significance, likely because of low power. Most participants were white British and females outnumbered males, and the authors suggested that clonal diversity may have been underestimated. CD4 TCRs associated with the vaccine covered the entire spike protein, and the dominant responses were in regions 160-218 and 743-854. A significant rise in spike-specific TCR breadth and depth was observed after two AZD1222 doses relative to day 0 and relative to MenACWY recipients. Conclusions about previously exposed vaccinees were limited because only six AZD1222 recipients were SARS-CoV-2 seropositive at baseline.

The CDR3 regions of human TCRbeta chains were analyzed by immunosequencing. Per the source publication's procedure: TCRs in the repertoires were matched against a reference library of SARS-CoV-2-specific TCRs that had been generated with the MIRA antigen-specificity platform. Breadth was defined as the fraction of unique TCRs that were SARS-CoV-2-associated, and depth was defined as the fraction of total T cells that were SARS-CoV-2-associated. Using the MIRA data, each spike-specific TCR was assigned both to the spike region to which the TCR was reactive and to a CD4 or CD8 class. Log10-transformed breadth and depth values were compared by one-way ANOVA with Sidak's multiple comparisons tests. TCRdb re-hosts the immuneACCESS table, in-frame sequences only. Its copies lack some clones; in the studies checked, an unresolved V gene accounts for under half of them, and the cause for the rest is not known. V and J calls and clone size are those listed in that table; D and trimming were worked out from the DNA. The sample table lists roughly 150,000 clones, nearly 95% of them with a count of one. The biggest ten clones account for 2.3% of the sample.

The CDR3 runs 12 residues from the cysteine to the phenylalanine. The entry retains the CDR3 DNA only, 36 bases that are in frame from base 1. Deletion took 3 bases off V and 7 bases off J, with a span of 10 bases between the germline ends. The germline V gene (reference sequence) sets CDR1 to DFQATT and CDR2 to SNEGSKA. The chain is made from TRBV20-1 and TRBJ1-5; the best D guess is TRBD1, with 6 bases matching. The TCR was taken from an adult in good health. Sequencing used peripheral blood, obtained on day 0 of AZD1222 vaccination. The DNA reads as follows: TGCAGTGCTAGTGGGGGGGCGCAGCCCCAGCATTTT. This sequence encodes CSASGGAQPQHF.